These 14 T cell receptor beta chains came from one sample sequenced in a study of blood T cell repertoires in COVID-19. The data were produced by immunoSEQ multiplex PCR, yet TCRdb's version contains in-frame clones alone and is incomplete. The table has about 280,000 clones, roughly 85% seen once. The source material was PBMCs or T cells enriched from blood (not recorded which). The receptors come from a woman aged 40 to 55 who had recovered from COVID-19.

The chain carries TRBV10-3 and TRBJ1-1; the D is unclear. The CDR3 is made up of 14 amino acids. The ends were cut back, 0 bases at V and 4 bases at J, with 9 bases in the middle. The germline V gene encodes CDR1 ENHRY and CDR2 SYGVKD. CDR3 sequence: CAISESMSGTEAFF. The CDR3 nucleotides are TGTGCCATCAGTGAGTCGATGTCGGGCACTGAAGCTTTCTTT.

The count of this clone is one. In DNA form, the CDR3 reads TGCGCCAGCAGCCAAGTGGGGGGCTCCTACGAGCAGTACTTC. Translating it yields CASSQVGGSYEQYF. The chain links TRBV4-3 to TRBJ2-7, with TRBD2 as a possible D gene (6 bases). The V gene lost 1 base and the J gene lost 0 bases, with 7 bases spanning the gap. This CDR3 has 14 amino acids. Per the germline V gene, CDR1 is LGHNA and CDR2 is YSLEER.

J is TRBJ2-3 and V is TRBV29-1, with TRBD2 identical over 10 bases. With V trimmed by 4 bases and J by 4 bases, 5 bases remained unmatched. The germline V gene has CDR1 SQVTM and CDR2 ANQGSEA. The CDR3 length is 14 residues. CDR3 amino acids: CSVGPAGGPDTQYF. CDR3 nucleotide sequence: TGCAGCGTTGGCCCAGCGGGAGGGCCAGATACGCAGTATTTT.

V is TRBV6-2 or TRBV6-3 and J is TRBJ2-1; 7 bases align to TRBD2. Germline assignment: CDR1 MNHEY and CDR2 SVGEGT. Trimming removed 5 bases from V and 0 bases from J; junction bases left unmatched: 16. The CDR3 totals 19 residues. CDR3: CASSTNTHLAVPSYNEQFF. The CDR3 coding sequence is TGTGCCAGCAGTACAAATACCCACCTAGCGGTCCCCTCCTACAATGAGCAGTTCTTC.

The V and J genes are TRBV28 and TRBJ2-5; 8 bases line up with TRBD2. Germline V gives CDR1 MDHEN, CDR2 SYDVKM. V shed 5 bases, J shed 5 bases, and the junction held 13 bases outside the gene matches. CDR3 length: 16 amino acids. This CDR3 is CASSPSGPGGWETQYF. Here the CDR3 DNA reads TGTGCCAGCAGTCCCTCCGGCCCGGGAGGGTGGGAGACCCAGTACTTC.

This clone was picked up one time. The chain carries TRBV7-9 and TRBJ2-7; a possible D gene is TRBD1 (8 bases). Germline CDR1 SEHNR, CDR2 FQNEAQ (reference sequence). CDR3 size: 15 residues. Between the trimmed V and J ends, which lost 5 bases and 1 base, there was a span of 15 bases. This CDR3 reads CASSSGTGVSYEQYF. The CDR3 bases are TGTGCCAGCAGCAGCGGGACAGGCGTTTCCTACGAGCAGTACTTC.

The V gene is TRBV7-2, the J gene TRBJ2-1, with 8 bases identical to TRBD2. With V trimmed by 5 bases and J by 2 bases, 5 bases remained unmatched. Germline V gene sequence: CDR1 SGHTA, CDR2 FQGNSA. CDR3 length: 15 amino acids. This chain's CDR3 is CASSQTSAPYNEQFF. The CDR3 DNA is TGTGCCAGCAGCCAGACTAGCGCCCCCTACAATGAGCAGTTCTTC.

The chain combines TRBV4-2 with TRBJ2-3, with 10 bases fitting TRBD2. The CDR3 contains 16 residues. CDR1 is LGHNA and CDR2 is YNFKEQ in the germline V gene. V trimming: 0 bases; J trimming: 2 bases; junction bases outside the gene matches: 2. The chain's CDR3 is CASSQDTSGNTDTQYF. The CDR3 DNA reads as TGTGCCAGCAGCCAAGATACTAGCGGGAACACAGATACGCAGTATTTT.

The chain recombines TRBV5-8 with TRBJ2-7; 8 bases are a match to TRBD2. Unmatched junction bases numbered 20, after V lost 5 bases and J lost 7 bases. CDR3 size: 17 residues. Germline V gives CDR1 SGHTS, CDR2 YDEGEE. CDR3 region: CASRVPAGEGPLGEQYF. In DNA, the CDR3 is TGTGCCAGCAGAGTGCCAGCGGGAGAGGGACCCCTCGGGGAGCAGTACTTC.

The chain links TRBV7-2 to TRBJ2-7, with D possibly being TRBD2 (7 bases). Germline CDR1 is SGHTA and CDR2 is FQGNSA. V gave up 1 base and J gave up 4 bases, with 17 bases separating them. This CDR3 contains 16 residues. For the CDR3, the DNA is TGTGCCAGCAGCTTAGAGGGGGGCGGGAGTCTGTACGAGCAGTACTTC. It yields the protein CASSLEGGGSLYEQYF.

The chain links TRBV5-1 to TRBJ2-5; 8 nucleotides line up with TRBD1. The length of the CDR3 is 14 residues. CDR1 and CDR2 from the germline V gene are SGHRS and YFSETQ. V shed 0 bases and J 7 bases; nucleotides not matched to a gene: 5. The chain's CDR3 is CASSLEGQGGTQYF. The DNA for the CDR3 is TGCGCCAGCAGCTTGGAAGGACAGGGTGGGACCCAGTACTTC.

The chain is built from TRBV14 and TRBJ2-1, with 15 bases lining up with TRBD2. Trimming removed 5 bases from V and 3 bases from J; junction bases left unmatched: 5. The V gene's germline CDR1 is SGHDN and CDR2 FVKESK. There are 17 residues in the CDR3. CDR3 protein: CASSGGLAGGDYNEQFF. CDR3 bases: TGTGCCAGCAGCGGCGGACTAGCGGGAGGGGACTACAATGAGCAGTTCTTC.

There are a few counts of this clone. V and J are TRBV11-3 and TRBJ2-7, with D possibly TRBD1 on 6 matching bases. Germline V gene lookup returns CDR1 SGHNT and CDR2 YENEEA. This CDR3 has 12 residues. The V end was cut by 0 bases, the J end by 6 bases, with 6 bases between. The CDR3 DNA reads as TGTGCCAGCAGCTTAGAAGGGGGCGAGCAGTACTTC. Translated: CASSLEGGEQYF.

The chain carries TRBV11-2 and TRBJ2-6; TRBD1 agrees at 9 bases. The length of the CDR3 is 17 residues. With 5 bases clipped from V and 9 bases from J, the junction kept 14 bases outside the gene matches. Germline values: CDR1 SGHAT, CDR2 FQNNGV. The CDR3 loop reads CASSAPQGAMAHNVLTF. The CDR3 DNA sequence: TGTGCCAGCAGCGCCCCACAGGGGGCCATGGCCCACAACGTCCTGACTTTC.